Listed below are T cell receptor beta chains from one sample, sequenced in a study of Ad26.COV2.S vaccination and SARS-CoV-2 variants. Repertoires were generated with immunoSEQ multiplex PCR, while TCRdb's copy carries only in-frame clones and drops some. The sample yields some 640,000 clones, roughly 90% seen once. Source: peripheral blood, taken in a trial of Ad26.COV2.S vaccine versus placebo. Every receptor here comes from a person aged 18-60 years who received the Ad26.COV2.S COVID-19 vaccine or a placebo. CDR3s include the opening cysteine and the closing phenylalanine or tryptophan. The D gene is left open where the match is weak. The listing skips clone size in some rows; elsewhere it reads once, few, many or a size class.

clone_size j_call cdr3_length v_call d_call cdr3_nt cdr3_aa
NA TRBJ2-1 16 TRBV29-1 NA TGCAGCGTTGAGACCAGGGGCGGGGGCCCCAACAATGAGCAGTTCTTC CSVETRGGGPNNEQFF
once TRBJ1-1 13 TRBV27 TRBD1 TGTGCCAGTTGGACAGGGTACGCCACTGAAGCTTTCTTT CASWTGYATEAFF
few TRBJ2-7 11 TRBV19 NA TGTGCCACTCAAGACACTTACGAGCAGTACTTC CATQDTYEQYF
NA TRBJ1-6 15 TRBV20-1 NA TGCAGTGCTAGTTCGGAGAGCTCCTATAATTCACCCCTCCACTTT CSASSESSYNSPLHF
NA TRBJ2-7 16 TRBV7-2 TRBD2 TGTGCCAGCAGCTCGCTAGCGGGAAAACGAACCTACGAGCAGTACTTC CASSSLAGKRTYEQYF
NA TRBJ2-6 17 TRBV4-3 NA TGCGCCAGCAGCCAAGATATTACGAGCTCTGGGGCCAACGTCCTGACTTTC CASSQDITSSGANVLTF
NA TRBJ2-7 17 TRBV6-6 TRBD2 TGTGCCAGCAGTCCCCGGACTAGCGGGAGTAGGGGCTTCGAGCAGTACTTC CASSPRTSGSRGFEQYF
NA TRBJ2-5 13 TRBV7-2 NA TGTGCCAGCAACCCGGCGGGGGCCGAGACCCAGTACTTC CASNPAGAETQYF
NA TRBJ1-5 15 TRBV5-3 TRBD1 TGTGCCAGAAGCCCCGGGACAGGGAACCTTACCCCCCAGCATTTT CARSPGTGNLTPQHF
NA TRBJ1-3 15 TRBV6-5 TRBD1 TGTGCCAGCAGTTACTCGAGACAGGGGGCCAGCACCATATATTTT CASSYSRQGASTIYF
NA TRBJ1-3 15 TRBV15 NA TGTGCCACCAGCTCGAACGAGGTTAACAGGAACACCATATATTTT CATSSNEVNRNTIYF
NA TRBJ2-3 17 TRBV24-1 TRBD1 TGTGCCACCAGTGATTCCGGGTCAGGGGGCGTCACAGATACGCAGTATTTT CATSDSGSGGVTDTQYF
NA TRBJ1-5 15 TRBV5-1 NA TGCGCCAGCAGCTTGGTTGGGGAACCCCATCAGCCCCAGCATTTT CASSLVGEPHQPQHF
NA TRBJ2-2 13 TRBV4-2 NA TGTGCCAGCAGCCAAGAACGCCCCGGGGAGCTGTTTTTT CASSQERPGELFF
NA TRBJ1-4 13 TRBV5-6 NA TGTGCCAGCAGCTTGGGAACTAATGAAAAACTGTTTTTT CASSLGTNEKLFF
few TRBJ1-5 14 TRBV30 NA TGTGCCTGGAGTGTACTACTGAGCAATCAGCCCCAGCATTTT CAWSVLLSNQPQHF
NA TRBJ2-2 17 TRBV6-2/TRBV6-3 TRBD1 TGTGCCAGCAGTTACCGATACGGGACAGGGGTAACCGGGGAGCTGTTTTTT CASSYRYGTGVTGELFF
NA TRBJ1-2 13 TRBV5-5 NA TGTGCCAGCAGCTTGGCTGGGGGCGATGGCTACACCTTC CASSLAGGDGYTF
NA TRBJ2-7 11 TRBV13 NA TGTGCCAGCAGCCTCGAAAACGAGCAGTACTTC CASSLENEQYF
NA TRBJ1-2 12 TRBV6-1 NA TGTGCCAGCAGTGAATTAACCTATGGCTACACCTTC CASSELTYGYTF
NA TRBJ1-5 14 TRBV19 TRBD1 TGTGCCAGTAGCCTGCCAGGGGGCGGTCAGCCCCAGCATTTT CASSLPGGGQPQHF
NA TRBJ1-1 14 TRBV9 NA TGTGCCAGCAGCGTAGCACAGAGTGGAACTGAAGCTTTCTTT CASSVAQSGTEAFF
once TRBJ2-7 15 TRBV5-1 NA TGCGCCAGCAGCAAAAACCCGGACATACTCTACGAGCAGTACTTC CASSKNPDILYEQYF
once TRBJ2-3 15 TRBV6-2/TRBV6-3 NA TGTGCCAGCAGTTACTCGGATACAGCGTCAGATACGCAGTATTTT CASSYSDTASDTQYF
once TRBJ2-7 13 TRBV19 NA TGTGCCAGTAGTCCCGGGAGTTACTACGAGCAGTACTTC CASSPGSYYEQYF
NA TRBJ2-6 19 TRBV5-1 NA TGCGCCAGCAGCTTGGAGCAGGCGAGACCTAAGGCTGGGGCCAACGTCCTGACTTTC CASSLEQARPKAGANVLTF
NA TRBJ2-5 15 TRBV7-9 NA TGTGCCAGCAGCTTAGTGCCCCAAAGTCAAGAGACCCAGTACTTC CASSLVPQSQETQYF
NA TRBJ1-5 13 TRBV18 NA TGTGCCAGCTCACCTTCGCGCCGGATGCCCCAGCATTTT CASSPSRRMPQHF
NA TRBJ2-3 15 TRBV30 TRBD2 TGTGCCTGCCAGATCCCAGGACTAGCGGGAAATACGCAGTATTTT CACQIPGLAGNTQYF
NA TRBJ2-1 16 TRBV6-1 NA TGTGCCAGCAGTGGTTTCAGGGGGGGCTCCTACAATGAGCAGTTCTTC CASSGFRGGSYNEQFF
NA TRBJ2-7 15 TRBV2 TRBD2 TGTGCCAGCAGTCTCACGACTAGCGGATTCTACGAGCAGTACTTC CASSLTTSGFYEQYF
NA TRBJ1-2 14 TRBV24-1 NA TGTGCCACCAGTGACCAACAGGAGAGGGAAGGCTACACCTTC CATSDQQEREGYTF
NA TRBJ2-1 16 TRBV15 TRBD2 TGTGCCACCAGCAGAGGAGCTAGCGGGAGCTACAATGAGCAGTTCTTC CATSRGASGSYNEQFF
once TRBJ2-5 12 TRBV7-9 NA TGTGCCAGCAGTACAATATCAGAGACCCAGTACTTC CASSTISETQYF
NA TRBJ2-7 16 TRBV28 NA TGTGCCAGCAGTTTCGGGAAGGGCTTAAGCTCCTACGAGCAGTACTTC CASSFGKGLSSYEQYF
NA TRBJ2-1 11 TRBV10-3 NA TGTGCCATCAGCCCCTACAATGAGCAGTTCTTC CAISPYNEQFF
NA TRBJ2-1 15 TRBV6-5 NA TGTGCCAGCAGTTACTCGCCAGGGGGAGGGAATGAGCAGTTCTTC CASSYSPGGGNEQFF
few TRBJ1-1 15 TRBV4-1 NA TGCGCCAGCAGCGGGCCAAGTGGGATGAACACTGAAGCTTTCTTT CASSGPSGMNTEAFF
NA TRBJ2-7 15 TRBV19 NA TGTGCCAGTAGTATTCAGAATGGGTTTACCTACGAGCAGTACTTC CASSIQNGFTYEQYF
NA TRBJ1-6 16 TRBV19 TRBD1 TGTGCCAGTAGTTCTGCGAGAGGGACAGGGAATTCACCCCTCCACTTT CASSSARGTGNSPLHF
NA TRBJ2-7 15 TRBV7-9 NA TGTGCCAGCAGCTTAGTGCAAGGGCAAACCTACGAGCAGTACTTC CASSLVQGQTYEQYF
NA TRBJ2-2 17 TRBV5-4 NA TGTGCCAGCAGCTTGGGGCCCGGGACTTTTAACACCGGGGAGCTGTTTTTT CASSLGPGTFNTGELFF
NA TRBJ1-1 18 TRBV9 NA TGTGCCAGCAGCGTATTGGATCCGGGCCATAAGGGAACCACTGAAGCTTTCTTT CASSVLDPGHKGTTEAFF
NA TRBJ2-3 15 TRBV5-6 TRBD1 TGTGCCAGCAGCTACCCGACAGGGCTCACAGATACGCAGTATTTT CASSYPTGLTDTQYF
once TRBJ2-5 16 TRBV7-2 TRBD1 TGTGCCAGCAGCTCCCGGACAGGGGCAGTGGTGGAGACCCAGTACTTC CASSSRTGAVVETQYF
few TRBJ1-2 14 TRBV5-4 NA TGTGCCAGCAGCTTGCGGGGGCGCGCCTATGGCTACACCTTC CASSLRGRAYGYTF
NA TRBJ2-1 15 TRBV6-2/TRBV6-3 TRBD1 TGTGCCAGCAGCAGGGACAGGGTGGACTACAATGAGCAGTTCTTC CASSRDRVDYNEQFF
NA TRBJ2-5 16 TRBV7-8 TRBD2 TGTGCCAGCAGCTTAGACGCGGGAGGGAGTGGAGAGACCCAGTACTTC CASSLDAGGSGETQYF
once TRBJ1-1 15 TRBV4-3 NA TGCGCCAGCAGCCAAGATCTAGGCGGGAACACTGAAGCTTTCTTT CASSQDLGGNTEAFF
few TRBJ1-5 13 TRBV5-1 NA TGCGCCAGCAGCTTGGATAGCAATCAGCCCCAGCATTTT CASSLDSNQPQHF
NA TRBJ2-1 14 TRBV19 NA TGTGCCAGTACCAAATCTCGCACCTACAATGAGCAGTTCTTC CASTKSRTYNEQFF